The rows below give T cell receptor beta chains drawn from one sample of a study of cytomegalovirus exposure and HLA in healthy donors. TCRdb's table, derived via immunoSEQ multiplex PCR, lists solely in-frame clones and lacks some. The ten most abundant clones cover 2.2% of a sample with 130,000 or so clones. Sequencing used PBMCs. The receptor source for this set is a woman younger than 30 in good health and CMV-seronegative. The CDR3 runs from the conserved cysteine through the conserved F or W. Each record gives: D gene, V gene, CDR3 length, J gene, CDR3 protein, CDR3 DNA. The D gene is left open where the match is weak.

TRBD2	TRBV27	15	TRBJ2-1	CASSGGLAVYNEQFF	TGTGCCAGCAGCGGAGGACTAGCGGTTTACAATGAGCAGTTCTTC
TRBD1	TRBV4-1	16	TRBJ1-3	CASSQDFRGLGNTIYF	TGCGCCAGCAGCCAAGATTTCAGGGGGCTGGGAAACACCATATATTTT
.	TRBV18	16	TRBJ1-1	CASSLYSPGTDTEAFF	TGTGCCAGCTCACTATATAGTCCCGGGACTGATACTGAAGCTTTCTTT
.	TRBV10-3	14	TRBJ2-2	CASGRQLGGGELFF	TGTGCCTCGGGGCGCCAACTGGGGGGCGGGGAGCTGTTTTTT
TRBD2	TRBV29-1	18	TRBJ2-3	CSASPFTGLAGEGDTQYF	TGCAGCGCCAGCCCTTTTACAGGACTAGCGGGAGAAGGAGATACGCAGTATTTT
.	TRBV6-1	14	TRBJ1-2	CASSSSRENYGYTF	TGTGCCAGCAGTTCGTCACGGGAAAATTATGGCTACACCTTC
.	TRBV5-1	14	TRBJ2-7	CASSLEIRGYEQYF	TGCGCCAGCAGCTTGGAAATTAGGGGCTACGAGCAGTACTTC
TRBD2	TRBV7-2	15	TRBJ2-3	CASSFNGRVIDTQYF	TGTGCCAGCAGCTTTAACGGGAGGGTTATAGATACGCAGTATTTT
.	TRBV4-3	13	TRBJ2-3	CASSPEGSDTQYF	TGCGCCAGCAGCCCCGAGGGCTCGGATACGCAGTATTTT
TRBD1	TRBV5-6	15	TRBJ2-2	CASSSGTGKAGELFF	TGTGCCAGCAGCTCCGGGACAGGGAAGGCCGGGGAGCTGTTTTTT
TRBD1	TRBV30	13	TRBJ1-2	CAWRKQGGYGYTF	TGTGCCTGGAGGAAACAGGGGGGCTATGGCTACACCTTC
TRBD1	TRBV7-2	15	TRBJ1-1	CASSLDGTGDTEAFF	TGTGCCAGCAGCTTAGATGGGACAGGCGACACTGAAGCTTTCTTT
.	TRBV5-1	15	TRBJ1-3	CASSLFGTTGNTIYF	TGCGCCAGCAGCCTATTCGGGACAACTGGAAACACCATATATTTT
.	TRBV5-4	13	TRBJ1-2	CASSLETNYGYTF	TGTGCCAGCAGCTTGGAAACAAACTATGGCTACACCTTC
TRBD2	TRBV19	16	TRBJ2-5	CASSNAPGGGKETQYF	TGTGCCAGTAGTAACGCCCCGGGGGGGGGTAAAGAGACCCAGTACTTC
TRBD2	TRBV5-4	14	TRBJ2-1	CASSLAGFNNEQFF	TGTGCCAGCAGCTTAGCGGGGTTTAACAATGAGCAGTTCTTC
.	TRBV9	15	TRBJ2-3	CASSVLPGGTDTQYF	TGTGCCAGCAGCGTATTACCGGGTGGTACGGATACGCAGTATTTT
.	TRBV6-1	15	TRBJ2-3	CASSEQGLSTDTQYF	TGTGCCAGCAGTGAACAGGGACTTAGCACAGATACGCAGTATTTT
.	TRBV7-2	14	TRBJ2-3	CASSLAGRTDTQYF	TGTGCCAGCAGCTTGGCAGGGAGGACAGATACGCAGTATTTT
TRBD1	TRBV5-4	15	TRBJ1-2	CASSGGGQAPYGYTF	TGTGCCAGCAGCGGGGGCGGACAGGCACCTTATGGCTACACCTTC
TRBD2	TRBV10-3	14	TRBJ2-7	CAISEAGGAREQYF	TGTGCCATCAGTGAAGCGGGAGGGGCGCGAGAGCAGTACTTC
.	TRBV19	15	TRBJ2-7	CASSIRRLLSYEQYF	TGTGCCAGTAGTATACGGCGGCTCCTTTCCTACGAGCAGTACTTC
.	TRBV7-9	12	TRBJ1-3	CASSLGLDTIYF	TGTGCCAGCAGCTTAGGACTGGACACCATATATTTT
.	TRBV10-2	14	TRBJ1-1	CASKVPGLNTEAFF	TGCGCCAGTAAAGTCCCAGGGTTGAACACTGAAGCTTTCTTT
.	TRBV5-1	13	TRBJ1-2	CASSLWEDGGYTF	TGCGCCAGCAGCTTGTGGGAGGACGGTGGCTACACCTTC
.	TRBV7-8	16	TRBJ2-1	CASSLFVDSSYNEQFF	TGTGCCAGCAGCTTGTTTGTTGACAGCTCCTACAATGAGCAGTTCTTC
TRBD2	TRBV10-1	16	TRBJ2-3	CASGTGTSGEADTQYF	TGCGCCAGTGGGACCGGGACTAGCGGGGAAGCAGATACGCAGTATTTT
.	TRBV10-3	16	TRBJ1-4	CAISESDGREYEKLFF	TGTGCCATCAGTGAGTCGGATGGACGGGAATATGAAAAACTGTTTTTT
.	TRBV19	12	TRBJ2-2	CASSTDTGELFF	TGTGCCAGTAGTACGGACACCGGGGAGCTGTTTTTT
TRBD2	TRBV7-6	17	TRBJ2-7	CASSLTPPGGSSYEQYF	TGTGCCAGCAGCTTAACCCCCCCTGGCGGGAGCTCCTACGAGCAGTACTTC
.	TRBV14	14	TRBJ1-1	CASSQRSKTTEAFF	TGTGCCAGCAGCCAGAGGAGTAAGACCACTGAAGCTTTCTTT
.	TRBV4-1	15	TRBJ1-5	CASSQGRGGDQPQHF	TGCGCCAGCAGCCAAGGCCGGGGGGGGGATCAGCCCCAGCATTTT
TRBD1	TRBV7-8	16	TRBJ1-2	CASSLAGTGELYGYTF	TGTGCCAGCAGCTTAGCCGGGACAGGGGAGCTCTATGGCTACACCTTC
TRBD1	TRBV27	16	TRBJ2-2	CASSGAPGQGAGELFF	TGTGCCAGCAGTGGGGCTCCGGGACAGGGGGCCGGGGAGCTGTTTTTT
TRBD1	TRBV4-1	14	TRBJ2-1	CASSQERQGAEQFF	TGCGCCAGCAGCCAAGAAAGACAGGGGGCTGAGCAGTTCTTC